This T cell receptor (beta chain) was identified in a study of blood T cell repertoires in COVID-19. The wider study: Spain, Italy and the United States supplied samples that represented acute and convalescent COVID-19. PBMCs, B-cell-depleted T cells, or T cells were the source of the cDNA or gDNA that made up the material.

Germline values: CDR1 MNHEY, CDR2 SVGAGI. The CDR3 runs to 13 residues. The germline V and J ends were trimmed by 6 bases and 7 bases, with 15 bases remaining between them. In the source study's methods: Amplification of reference gene primers was used by the study to estimate nucleated cell counts. Assay: immunoSEQ multiplex PCR; the TCRdb copy retains only in-frame clones and omits some. That table is the source of V, J and clone size, and D and trimming were worked out from the DNA. The sample lists fewer than 150,000 clones, about 80% seen once, with over 7% in the top ten. Specimen: peripheral blood. This receptor was taken from a human donor in a cohort sampled during active COVID-19. This rearrangement joins TRBV6-5 to TRBJ1-2, with D possibly being TRBD1 (5 bases). The CDR3 loop reads CASSGRGRLGYTF. The CDR3 DNA reads TGTGCCAGCAGCGGAAGGGGCCGACTTGGCTACACCTTC.